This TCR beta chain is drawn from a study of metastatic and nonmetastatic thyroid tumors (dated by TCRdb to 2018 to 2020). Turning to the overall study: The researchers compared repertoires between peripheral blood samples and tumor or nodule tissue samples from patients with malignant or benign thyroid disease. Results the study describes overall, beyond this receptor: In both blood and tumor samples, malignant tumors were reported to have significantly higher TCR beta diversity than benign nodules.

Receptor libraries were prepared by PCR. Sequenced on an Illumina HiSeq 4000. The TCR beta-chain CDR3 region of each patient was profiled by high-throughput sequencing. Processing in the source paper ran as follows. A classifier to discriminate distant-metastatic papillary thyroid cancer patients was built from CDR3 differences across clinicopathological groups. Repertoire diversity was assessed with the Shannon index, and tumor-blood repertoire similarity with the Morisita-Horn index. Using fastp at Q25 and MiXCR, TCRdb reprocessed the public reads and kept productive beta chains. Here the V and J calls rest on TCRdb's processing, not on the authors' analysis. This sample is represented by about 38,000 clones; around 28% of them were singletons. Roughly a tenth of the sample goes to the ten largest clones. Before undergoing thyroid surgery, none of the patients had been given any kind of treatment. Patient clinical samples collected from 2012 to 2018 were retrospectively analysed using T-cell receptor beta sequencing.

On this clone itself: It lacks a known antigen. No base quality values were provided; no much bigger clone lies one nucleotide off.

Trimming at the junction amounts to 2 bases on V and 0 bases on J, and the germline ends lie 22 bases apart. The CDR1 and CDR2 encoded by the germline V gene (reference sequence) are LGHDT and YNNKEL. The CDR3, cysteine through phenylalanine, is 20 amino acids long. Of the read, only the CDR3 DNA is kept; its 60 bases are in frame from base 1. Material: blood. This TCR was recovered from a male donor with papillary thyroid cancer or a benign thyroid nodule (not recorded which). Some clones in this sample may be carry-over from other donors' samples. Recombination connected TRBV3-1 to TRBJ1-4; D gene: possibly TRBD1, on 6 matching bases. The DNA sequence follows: TGTGCCAGCAGCCAACCCACCGGGACATCAATTCACTCAACTAATGAAAAACTGTTTTTT. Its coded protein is CASSQPTGTSIHSTNEKLFF.